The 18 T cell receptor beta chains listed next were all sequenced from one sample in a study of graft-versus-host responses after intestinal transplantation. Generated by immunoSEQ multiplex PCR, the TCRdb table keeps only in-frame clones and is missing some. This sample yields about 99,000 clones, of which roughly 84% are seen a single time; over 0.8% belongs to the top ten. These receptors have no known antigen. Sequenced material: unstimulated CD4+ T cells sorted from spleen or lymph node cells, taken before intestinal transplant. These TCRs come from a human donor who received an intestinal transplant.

In DNA, the CDR3 is TGCAGCGTCGGAAGACTAGCGGGAGTTGGAGATACGCAGTATTTT. It translates to CSVGRLAGVGDTQYF. The chain employs TRBV29-1 and TRBJ2-3; 12 bases map to TRBD2. The germline V gene encodes CDR1 SQVTM and CDR2 ANQGSEA. V gave up 6 bases and J gave up 5 bases; unmatched junction bases: 9. The CDR3 length is 15 residues.

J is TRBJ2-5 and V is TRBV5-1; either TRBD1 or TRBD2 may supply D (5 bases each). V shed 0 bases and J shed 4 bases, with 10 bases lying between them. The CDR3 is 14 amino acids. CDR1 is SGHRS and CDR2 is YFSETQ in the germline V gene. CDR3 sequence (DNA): TGCGCCAGCAGCTTGGTCCCAGGGAGAGAGACCCAGTACTTC. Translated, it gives CASSLVPGRETQYF. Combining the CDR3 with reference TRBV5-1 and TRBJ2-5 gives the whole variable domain KAGVTQTPRYLIKTRGQQVTLSCSPISGHRSVSWYQQTPGQGLQFLFEYFSETQRNKGNFPGRFSGRQFSNSRSEMNVSTLELGDSALYLCASSLVPGRETQYFGPGTRLLVL.

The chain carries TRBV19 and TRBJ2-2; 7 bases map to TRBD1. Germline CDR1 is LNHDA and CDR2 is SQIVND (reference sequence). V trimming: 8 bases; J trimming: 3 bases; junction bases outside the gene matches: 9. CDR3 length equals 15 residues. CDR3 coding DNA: TGTGCCAGTGGAGAGGGCAGGGGGTACACCGGGGAGCTGTTTTTT. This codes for CASGEGRGYTGELFF.

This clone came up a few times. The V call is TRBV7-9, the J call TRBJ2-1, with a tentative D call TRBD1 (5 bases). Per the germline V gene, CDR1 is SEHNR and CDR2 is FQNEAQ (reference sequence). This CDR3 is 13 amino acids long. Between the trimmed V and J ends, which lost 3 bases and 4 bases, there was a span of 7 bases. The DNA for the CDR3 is TGTGCCAGCAGCTTCGACAGTTACAATGAGCAGTTCTTC. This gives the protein CASSFDSYNEQFF.

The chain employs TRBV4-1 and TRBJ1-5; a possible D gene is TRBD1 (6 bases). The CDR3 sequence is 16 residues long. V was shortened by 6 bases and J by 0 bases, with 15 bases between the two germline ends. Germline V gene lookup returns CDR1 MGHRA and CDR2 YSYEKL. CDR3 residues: CASRPTGGFSNQPQHF. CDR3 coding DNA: TGCGCCAGCAGGCCAACGGGGGGCTTTAGCAATCAGCCCCAGCATTTT.

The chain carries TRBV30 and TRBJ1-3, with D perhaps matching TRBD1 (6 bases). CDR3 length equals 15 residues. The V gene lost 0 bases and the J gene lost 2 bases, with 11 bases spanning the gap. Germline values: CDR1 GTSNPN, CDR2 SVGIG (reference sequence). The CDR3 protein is CAWSVEGVAGNTIYF. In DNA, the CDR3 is TGTGCCTGGAGTGTAGAGGGGGTGGCTGGAAACACCATATATTTT.

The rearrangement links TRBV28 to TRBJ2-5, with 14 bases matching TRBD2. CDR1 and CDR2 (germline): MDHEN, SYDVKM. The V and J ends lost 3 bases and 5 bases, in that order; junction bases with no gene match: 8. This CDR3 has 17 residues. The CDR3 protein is CASSFPGLAGGSETQYF. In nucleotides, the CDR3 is TGTGCCAGCAGTTTTCCCGGACTAGCGGGAGGATCGGAGACCCAGTACTTC. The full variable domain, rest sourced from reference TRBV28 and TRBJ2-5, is DVKVTQSSRYLVKRTGEKVFLECVQDMDHENMFWYRQDPGLGLRLIYFSYDVKMKEKGDIPEGYSVSREKKERFSLILESASTNQTSMYLCASSFPGLAGGSETQYFGPGTRLLVL.

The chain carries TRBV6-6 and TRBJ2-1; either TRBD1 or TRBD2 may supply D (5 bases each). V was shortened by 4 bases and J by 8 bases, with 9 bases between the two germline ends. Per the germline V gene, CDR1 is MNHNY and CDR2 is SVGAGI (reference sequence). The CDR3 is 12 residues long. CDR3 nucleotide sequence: TGTGCCAGCAGTTTACGGGGCTATGAGCAGTTCTTC. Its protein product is CASSLRGYEQFF.

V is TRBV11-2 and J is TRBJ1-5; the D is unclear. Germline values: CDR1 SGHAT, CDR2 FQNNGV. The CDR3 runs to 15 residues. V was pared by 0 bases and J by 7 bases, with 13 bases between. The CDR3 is CASSLDPGGLQPQHF. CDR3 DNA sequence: TGTGCCAGCAGCTTAGATCCCGGAGGTTTGCAGCCCCAGCATTTT.

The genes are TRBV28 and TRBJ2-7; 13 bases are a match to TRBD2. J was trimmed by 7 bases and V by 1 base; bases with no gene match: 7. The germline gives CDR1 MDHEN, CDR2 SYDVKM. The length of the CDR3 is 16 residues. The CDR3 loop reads CASSLLGLAGVGEQYF. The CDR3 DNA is TGTGCCAGCAGTTTATTAGGACTAGCGGGAGTGGGGGAGCAGTACTTC.

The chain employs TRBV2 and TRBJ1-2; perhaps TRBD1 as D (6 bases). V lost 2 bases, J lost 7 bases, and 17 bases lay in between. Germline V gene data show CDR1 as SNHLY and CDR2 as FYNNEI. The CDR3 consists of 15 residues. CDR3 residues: CASSESVRGISGYTF. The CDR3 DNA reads TGTGCCAGCAGTGAAAGTGTAAGGGGGATTTCTGGCTACACCTTC.

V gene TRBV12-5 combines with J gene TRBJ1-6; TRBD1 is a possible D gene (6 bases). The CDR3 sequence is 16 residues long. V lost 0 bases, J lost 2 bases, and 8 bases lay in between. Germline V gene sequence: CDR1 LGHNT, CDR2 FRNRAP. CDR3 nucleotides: TGTGCTAGTGGTTTGGTACAGGGCACCTATAATTCACCCCTCCACTTT. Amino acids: CASGLVQGTYNSPLHF. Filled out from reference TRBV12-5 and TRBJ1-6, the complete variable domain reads DARVTQTPRHKVTEMGQEVTMRCQPILGHNTVFWYRQTMMQGLELLAYFRNRAPLDDSGMPKDRFSAEMPDATLATLKIQPSEPRDSAVYFCASGLVQGTYNSPLHFGNGTRLTVT.

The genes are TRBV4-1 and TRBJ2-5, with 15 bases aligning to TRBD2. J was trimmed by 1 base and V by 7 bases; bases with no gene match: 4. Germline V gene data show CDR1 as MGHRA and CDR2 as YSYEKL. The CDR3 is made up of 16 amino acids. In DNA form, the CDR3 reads TGCGCCAGCAAGGGACTAGCGGGGGGTACCCAAGAGACCCAGTACTTC. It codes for CASKGLAGGTQETQYF.

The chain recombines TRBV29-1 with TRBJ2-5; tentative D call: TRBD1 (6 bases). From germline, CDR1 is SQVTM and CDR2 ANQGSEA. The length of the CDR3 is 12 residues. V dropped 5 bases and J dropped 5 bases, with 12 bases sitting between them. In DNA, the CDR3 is TGCAGCGTTCACAGGGCTTCGGAGACCCAGTACTTC. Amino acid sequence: CSVHRASETQYF.

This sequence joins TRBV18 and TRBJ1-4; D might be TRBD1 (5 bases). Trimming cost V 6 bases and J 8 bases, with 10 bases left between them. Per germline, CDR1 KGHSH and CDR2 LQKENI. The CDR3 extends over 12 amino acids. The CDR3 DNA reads TGTGCCAGCTCTCGGGACCGGGAAAAACTGTTTTTT. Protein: CASSRDREKLFF.

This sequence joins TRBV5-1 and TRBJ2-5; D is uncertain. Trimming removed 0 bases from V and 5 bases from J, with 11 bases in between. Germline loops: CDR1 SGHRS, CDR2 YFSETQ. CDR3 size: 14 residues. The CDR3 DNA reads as TGCGCCAGCAGCTTGGTCCCGGCGGCGGAGACCCAGTACTTC. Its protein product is CASSLVPAAETQYF. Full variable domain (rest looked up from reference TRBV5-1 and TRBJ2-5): KAGVTQTPRYLIKTRGQQVTLSCSPISGHRSVSWYQQTPGQGLQFLFEYFSETQRNKGNFPGRFSGRQFSNSRSEMNVSTLELGDSALYLCASSLVPAAETQYFGPGTRLLVL.

The CDR3 nucleotides read TGTGCCAGCAGTGAATCGGGTCGGGGGAACACTGAAGCTTTCTTT. Encoded protein: CASSESGRGNTEAFF. The chain recombines TRBV6-1 with TRBJ1-1; D not resolved. V lost 2 bases, J lost 1 base, and 11 bases lay in between. The CDR3 consists of 15 residues. CDR1 and CDR2 from the germline V gene are MNHNS and SASEGT.

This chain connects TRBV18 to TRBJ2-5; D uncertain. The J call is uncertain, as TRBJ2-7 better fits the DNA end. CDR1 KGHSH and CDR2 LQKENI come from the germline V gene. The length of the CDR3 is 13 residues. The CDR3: CASSPSKNYEQYF. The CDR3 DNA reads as TGTGCCAGCTCACCATCTAAAAACTACGAGCAGTACTTC.